The 32 T cell receptor beta chains listed next were all sequenced from one sample in a study of blood T cell repertoires in COVID-19. Clones were sequenced by immunoSEQ multiplex PCR, and TCRdb holds only the in-frame ones, with some missing. The sample consists of around 260,000 clones, 86% of them appearing once. The sequencing sample was made of peripheral blood. The receptors stem from a man between 35 and 55 years old who had recovered from COVID-19.

The CDR3 reads CASSLAQGAHEQYF. In nucleotides, the CDR3 is TGCGCCAGCAGCTTGGCTCAGGGGGCCCACGAGCAGTACTTC. V is TRBV5-1 and J is TRBJ2-7; 8 bases align to TRBD1. J was trimmed by 5 bases and V by 0 bases; bases with no gene match: 4. Germline CDR1 reads SGHRS; CDR2 reads YFSETQ. The CDR3 sequence is 14 residues long.

V gene TRBV5-1 combines with J gene TRBJ2-3; 13 bases map to TRBD2. The CDR3 covers 16 residues. CDR1 and CDR2 from the germline V gene are SGHRS and YFSETQ. The V segment lost 5 bases and the J segment 4 bases; nucleotides outside the gene matches: 7. The CDR3 sequence is CASRREGLAGPDTQYF. The DNA of the CDR3 is TGCGCCAGCAGACGCGAGGGACTAGCGGGACCAGATACGCAGTATTTT.

The chain recombines TRBV3-1 (or the pseudogene TRBV3-2) with TRBJ2-1, with TRBD2 matching over 7 bases. Germline CDR1 is LGHDT and CDR2 is YNNKEL (reference sequence). Losses at the gene ends were 0 bases for V and 10 bases for J; bases not matched to a gene: 6. The CDR3 covers 14 residues. The CDR3 loop reads CASSQDRRAGEQFF. In DNA form, the CDR3 reads TGTGCCAGCAGCCAAGACCGGCGAGCGGGGGAGCAGTTCTTC.

The rearrangement joins TRBV7-2 to TRBJ2-3, with D perhaps TRBD2 (5 bases). V lost 5 bases and J 1 base, leaving 16 bases between the germline ends. CDR1 is SGHTA, CDR2 FQGNSA, per germline. The CDR3 has 16 residues. Here the CDR3 reads CASSDTAGWGTDTQYF. The CDR3, as DNA: TGTGCCAGCAGCGATACGGCGGGCTGGGGCACAGATACGCAGTATTTT.

Here the CDR3 DNA reads TGTGCCAGCACCCCAAGTCCCCTACCGGAGACCCAGTACTTC. It translates to CASTPSPLPETQYF. The J gene is TRBJ2-5, the V gene TRBV7-8; D gene uncertain. The V and J ends lost 7 bases and 5 bases respectively, with 17 bases between them. Looked up from germline, CDR1 is SGHVS and CDR2 is FQNEAQ. This CDR3 has 14 residues.

The chain couples TRBV18 to TRBJ2-3, with D tentatively TRBD2 (6 bases). V was trimmed by 2 bases and J by 4 bases, leaving 13 bases between them. CDR1 is KGHSH, CDR2 LQKENI, per germline. CDR3 length equals 15 residues. The CDR3 region has the DNA TGTGCCAGCTCACCATCAGGGACTCGTGCAGATACGCAGTATTTT. Its translation: CASSPSGTRADTQYF.

This clone was picked up one time. V gene TRBV6-5 combines with J gene TRBJ1-2; D may be TRBD1 (6 bases). Trimming shortened V by 6 bases and J by 4 bases, and 15 bases separated the two germline ends. The CDR3 has 14 amino acids. Germline V gene sequence: CDR1 MNHEY, CDR2 SVGAGI. This chain's CDR3 is CASSEDSPPYGYTF. CDR3 in DNA: TGTGCCAGCAGCGAGGACAGCCCTCCCTATGGCTACACCTTC.

The chain couples TRBV7-9 to TRBJ1-4; TRBD1 matches at 8 bases. The CDR3 is 18 residues long. V shed 5 bases and J 3 bases; nucleotides not matched to a gene: 14. Germline V lookup: CDR1 SEHNR, CDR2 FQNEAQ (reference sequence). CDR3 residues: CASSPNDPVQGANEKLFF. The DNA of the CDR3 is TGTGCCAGCAGCCCTAATGACCCTGTACAGGGGGCTAATGAAAAACTGTTTTTT.

This rearrangement joins TRBV2 to TRBJ2-1, with TRBD2 matching over 7 bases. From germline, CDR1 is SNHLY and CDR2 FYNNEI. CDR3 length: 14 amino acids. V gave up 8 bases and J gave up 4 bases; unmatched junction bases: 8. The CDR3 loop reads CASLTGTMYNEQFF. The CDR3, as DNA: TGTGCCAGCCTAACCGGGACTATGTACAATGAGCAGTTCTTC.

This clone showed up just once. The chain combines TRBV6-5 with TRBJ1-2; D is possibly TRBD1 (6 bases). Germline lookup yields CDR1 MNHEY and CDR2 SVGAGI. V lost 7 bases and J lost 5, with 14 bases in between. This CDR3 has 13 amino acids. In DNA form, the CDR3 reads TGTGCCAGCAAACTCATAGGGGGTTATGGCTACACCTTC. Translating gives CASKLIGGYGYTF.

This clone was detected once. The rearrangement links TRBV27 to TRBJ1-2; a possible D gene is TRBD1 (5 bases). The ends were cut back, 0 bases at V and 7 bases at J, with 9 bases in the middle. There are 13 residues in the CDR3. The germline V gene encodes CDR1 MNHEY and CDR2 SMNVEV (reference sequence). CDR3 loop: CASSLSGGGGYTF. The CDR3 nucleotides read TGTGCCAGCAGTTTATCAGGCGGGGGTGGCTACACCTTC.

The rearrangement uses TRBV4-2 and TRBJ2-7; TRBD2 might be the D (6 bases). V was clipped by 2 bases and J by 0 bases, with 17 bases between them. Germline V gives CDR1 LGHNA, CDR2 YNFKEQ. The CDR3 loop spans 17 amino acids. The CDR3 nucleotides are TGTGCCAGCAGCCAACTCTCGGGCGGGGCAAACTCCTACGAGCAGTACTTC. Amino acid sequence: CASSQLSGGANSYEQYF.

Here the CDR3 reads CASTRAGTGRNSPLHF. The CDR3 DNA sequence: TGTGCCAGTACGCGGGCTGGGACAGGGAGGAATTCACCCCTCCACTTT. J is TRBJ1-6 and V is TRBV19, with 9 bases matching TRBD1. The CDR3 loop spans 16 amino acids. The V gene's germline CDR1 is LNHDA and CDR2 SQIVND (reference sequence). Trimming cost V 7 bases and J 7 bases; bases outside gene matches: 11.

This chain connects TRBV19 to TRBJ1-1, with 9 bases lining up with TRBD1. J lost 1 base, V lost 8 bases, and 8 bases had no gene match. The CDR3 loop spans 15 amino acids. Germline-derived CDR1 and CDR2 are LNHDA and SQIVND (reference sequence). DNA of the CDR3: TGTGCCAGTTACCGGGACAGGGTCAAGAACACTGAAGCTTTCTTT. It codes for CASYRDRVKNTEAFF.

This clone was seen a handful of times. The rearrangement joins TRBV10-3 to TRBJ2-7, with D hard to call. V was pared by 2 bases and J by 9 bases, with 11 bases between. CDR3 length: 12 amino acids. Looked up from germline, CDR1 is ENHRY and CDR2 is SYGVKD. CDR3 coding DNA: TGTGCCATCAGTGAGGGCCGCCTAGGGCAGTACTTC. Its protein product is CAISEGRLGQYF.

The rearrangement links TRBV27 to TRBJ1-5; D ambiguous. Germline loops: CDR1 MNHEY, CDR2 SMNVEV (reference sequence). Trimming cost V 5 bases and J 1 base, with 12 bases left between them. This CDR3 region has 15 residues. CDR3 loop: CASSGRQPSNQPQHF. CDR3 DNA: TGTGCCAGCAGTGGCAGACAACCAAGCAATCAGCCCCAGCATTTT.

The rearrangement uses TRBV11-2 and TRBJ2-7; 8 bases line up with TRBD2. The CDR3 covers 15 residues. The junction had 10 bases not matched to a gene; V was cut back by 4 bases and J by 5 bases. Germline assignment: CDR1 SGHAT and CDR2 FQNNGV. The CDR3 region has the DNA TGTGCCAGCAGCTCCCTACTAGCGGAAGTGAACGAGCAGTACTTC. Its translation: CASSSLLAEVNEQYF.

This clone turned up a few times. The chain employs TRBV29-1 and TRBJ2-7; TRBD1 is a possible D gene (5 bases). The CDR3 has 12 residues. Trimming left V 4 bases short and J 3 bases short, with 10 bases between. Germline CDR1 is SQVTM and CDR2 is ANQGSEA. CDR3 sequence: CSVVDSIYEQYF. DNA of the CDR3: TGCAGCGTTGTTGACAGCATCTACGAGCAGTACTTC.

This chain uses TRBV4-3 with TRBJ1-2, with no clear D. Germline V gene lookup returns CDR1 LGHNA and CDR2 YSLEER. Between the trimmed V and J ends, which lost 0 bases and 4 bases, there was a span of 9 bases. The CDR3 spans 14 residues. CDR3 protein: CASSQDGTAYGYTF. In nucleotides, the CDR3 is TGCGCCAGCAGCCAAGATGGTACAGCCTATGGCTACACCTTC.

The CDR3 DNA reads as TGTGCCAGTAGTGATAGCGGACTAGAGACCCAGTACTTC. It specifies CASSDSGLETQYF. The chain uses TRBV19 and TRBJ2-5, with D perhaps TRBD2 (6 bases). Germline CDR1 reads LNHDA; CDR2 reads SQIVND (reference sequence). V was trimmed by 5 bases and J by 4 bases, leaving 11 bases between them. The CDR3 consists of 13 residues.

V gene TRBV5-8 combines with J gene TRBJ2-7, with 8 bases identical to TRBD2. The V and J ends lost 4 bases and 9 bases, in that order; junction bases with no gene match: 9. The CDR3 has 13 amino acids. Germline-derived CDR1 and CDR2 are SGHTS and YDEGEE. In DNA, the CDR3 is TGTGCCAGCAGCAACGGACTAGCCTGGGCGCAGTACTTC. It translates to CASSNGLAWAQYF.

The J gene is TRBJ2-7, the V gene TRBV5-1; D gene unclear. CDR3 length: 17 residues. From germline, CDR1 is SGHRS and CDR2 YFSETQ. The V end lost 3 bases, the J end lost 0 bases, and 19 bases lay between the germline ends. The CDR3: CASSSHTAVVSSYEQYF. CDR3 in DNA: TGCGCCAGCAGCTCCCATACCGCCGTCGTGAGCTCCTACGAGCAGTACTTC. The whole variable domain, filled in from reference TRBV5-1 and TRBJ2-7, reads KAGVTQTPRYLIKTRGQQVTLSCSPISGHRSVSWYQQTPGQGLQFLFEYFSETQRNKGNFPGRFSGRQFSNSRSEMNVSTLELGDSALYLCASSSHTAVVSSYEQYFGPGTRLTVT.

This sequence joins TRBV2 and TRBJ2-7, with 9 bases lining up with TRBD2. Germline CDR1 SNHLY, CDR2 FYNNEI. The CDR3 extends over 13 amino acids. V lost 11 bases, J lost 3 bases, and 8 bases stayed unmatched. The CDR3 is CASRASGVYEQYF. For the CDR3, the DNA is TGTGCCTCCCGGGCTAGCGGGGTCTACGAGCAGTACTTC. Drawing the rest from reference TRBV2 and TRBJ2-7, the complete variable domain is EPEVTQTPSHQVTQMGQEVILRCVPISNHLYFYWYRQILGQKVEFLVSFYNNEISEKSEIFDDQFSVERPDGSNFTLKIRSTKLEDSAMYFCASRASGVYEQYFGPGTRLTVT.

CDR3 loop: CASSLAGGETQYF. CDR3 nucleotides: TGTGCCAGCAGCTTGGCCGGGGGAGAGACCCAGTACTTC. The chain uses TRBV5-4 and TRBJ2-5; a possible D gene is TRBD2 (6 bases). The CDR3 covers 13 residues. Looked up from germline, CDR1 is SGHNT and CDR2 is YYREEE (reference sequence). V was clipped by 0 bases and J by 4 bases, with 7 bases between them.

This clone is a singleton in its sample. CDR3: CASSFGGEETQYF. The CDR3 bases are TGCGCCAGCAGCTTTGGAGGGGAGGAGACCCAGTACTTC. This chain uses TRBV5-1 with TRBJ2-5; a possible D gene is TRBD2 (6 bases). CDR1 and CDR2 (germline): SGHRS, YFSETQ. The length of the CDR3 is 13 residues. The V gene lost 2 bases and the J gene lost 5 bases, with 10 bases spanning the gap.

The J gene is TRBJ2-2, the V gene TRBV5-1; TRBD2 agrees at 12 bases. V shed 1 base and J 1 base; nucleotides not matched to a gene: 5. There are 18 residues in the CDR3. CDR1 is SGHRS, CDR2 YFSETQ, per germline. CDR3 in amino acids: CASSLPPSGGGNTGELFF. For the CDR3, the DNA is TGCGCCAGCAGCTTGCCCCCTAGCGGGGGGGGGAACACCGGGGAGCTGTTTTTT.

The V gene is TRBV6-6, the J gene TRBJ1-1, with D hard to call. V gave up 5 bases and J gave up 3 bases, with 16 bases separating them. Germline CDR1 and CDR2: MNHNY and SVGAGI (reference sequence). The CDR3 loop spans 15 amino acids. The CDR3 is CASSDRGRSDTEAFF. The CDR3 DNA follows: TGTGCCAGCAGTGACCGGGGTCGGAGCGACACTGAAGCTTTCTTT.

Notes on this clone: This sample includes further DNA sequences coding for the same CDR3. The V call is TRBV6-5, the J call TRBJ1-1; no reliable D call. V lost 4 bases and J lost 5, with 8 bases in between. CDR3 length: 12 amino acids. Germline V gives CDR1 MNHEY, CDR2 SVGAGI. The DNA of the CDR3 is TGTGCCAGCAGTTCCCCAGGTACTGAAGCTTTCTTT. Translating it yields CASSSPGTEAFF.

This clone appeared a single time. The J gene is TRBJ2-7, the V gene TRBV19; D is possibly TRBD2 (6 bases). Germline-derived CDR1 and CDR2 are LNHDA and SQIVND (reference sequence). V was trimmed by 5 bases and J by 2 bases, leaving 13 bases between them. CDR3 length equals 14 residues. The CDR3 nucleotides read TGTGCCAGTAGTCATAGCGGCACTCCCTACGAGCAGTACTTC. Its translation is CASSHSGTPYEQYF.

This chain uses TRBV18 with TRBJ2-7; D is perhaps TRBD2 (7 bases). This CDR3 contains 15 residues. The germline gives CDR1 KGHSH, CDR2 LQKENI. V lost 4 bases, J lost 2 bases, and 15 bases lay in between. The DNA for the CDR3 is TGTGCCAGCTCACAGGACAAGGGGGGGGCCTACGAGCAGTACTTC. It codes for CASSQDKGGAYEQYF.

The rearrangement joins TRBV6-5 to TRBJ2-5, with D possibly being TRBD2 (5 bases). V lost 6 bases and J 4 bases, leaving 18 bases between the germline ends. CDR3 size: 15 residues. Germline V gives CDR1 MNHEY, CDR2 SVGAGI. This CDR3 reads CASRPHEEGRETQYF. Written as DNA, the CDR3 is TGTGCCAGCAGACCCCACGAAGAGGGCCGAGAGACCCAGTACTTC.

V and J are TRBV5-4 and TRBJ2-2, with 14 bases identical to TRBD2. The germline gives CDR1 SGHNT, CDR2 YYREEE (reference sequence). CDR3 length: 18 amino acids. With V trimmed by 0 bases and J by 4 bases, 5 bases remained unmatched. CDR3 sequence reads: CASSLGLAGGLSTGELFF. For the CDR3, the DNA is TGTGCCAGCAGCTTGGGACTAGCGGGGGGGCTTAGCACCGGGGAGCTGTTTTTT. Combining the CDR3 with reference TRBV5-4 and TRBJ2-2 gives the whole variable domain ETGVTQSPTHLIKTRGQQVTLRCSSQSGHNTVSWYQQALGQGPQFIFQYYREEENGRGNFPPRFSGLQFPNYSSELNVNALELDDSALYLCASSLGLAGGLSTGELFFGEGSRLTVL.